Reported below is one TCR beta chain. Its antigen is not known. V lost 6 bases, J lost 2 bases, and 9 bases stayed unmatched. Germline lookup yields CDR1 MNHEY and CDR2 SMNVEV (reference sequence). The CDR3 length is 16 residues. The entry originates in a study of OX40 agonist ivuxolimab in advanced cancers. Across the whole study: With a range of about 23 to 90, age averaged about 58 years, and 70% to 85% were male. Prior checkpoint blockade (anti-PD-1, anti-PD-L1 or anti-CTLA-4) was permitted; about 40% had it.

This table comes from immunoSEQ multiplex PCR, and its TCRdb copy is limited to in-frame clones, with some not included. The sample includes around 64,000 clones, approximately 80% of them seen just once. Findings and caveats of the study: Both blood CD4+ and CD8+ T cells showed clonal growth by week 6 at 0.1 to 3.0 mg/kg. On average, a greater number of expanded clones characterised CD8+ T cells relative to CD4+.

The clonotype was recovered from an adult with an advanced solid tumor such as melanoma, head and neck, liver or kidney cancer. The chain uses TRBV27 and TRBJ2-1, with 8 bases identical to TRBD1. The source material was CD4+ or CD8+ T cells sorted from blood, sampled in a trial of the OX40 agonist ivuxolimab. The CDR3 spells CASSLVPGQAYNEQFF. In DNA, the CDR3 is TGTGCCAGCAGCCTCGTACCGGGACAGGCCTACAATGAGCAGTTCTTC.